This is a list of T cell receptor beta chains from one sample in a study of response to subunit inactivated influenza vaccine. TCRdb recomputed calls from the RT-PCR reads with MiXCR, one row per CDR3 protein. The sample yields more than 450,000 distinct CDR3 sequences, approximately 11% seen once. These data were also filed under a second study, of T cells expressing NK-cell markers.

Sequencing was performed on PBMCs from blood, taken on the day of vaccination. The origin of the receptors is a man in his fifties who received an inactivated influenza vaccine. Both conserved end residues are part of each CDR3. A D gene is named only where the DNA matches it firmly. Size values are once, few and many counts, or a class for expanded clones, and some rows have none.

D: -; V: TRBV6-1; length: 14; J: TRBJ2-7; size: -; CDR3: CASSPPRTSYEQYF; DNA: TGTGCCAGCAGCCCACCTAGGACCTCCTACGAGCAGTACTTC
D: TRBD1; V: TRBV4-3; length: 14; J: TRBJ2-1; size: -; CDR3: CASSQEDRYNEQFF; DNA: TGCGCCAGCAGCCAAGAGGACAGGTACAATGAGCAGTTCTTC
D: -; V: TRBV4-3; length: 13; J: TRBJ1-1; size: -; CDR3: CASSQGAATEAFF; DNA: TGCGCCAGCAGCCAAGGGGCAGCCACTGAAGCTTTCTTT
D: -; V: TRBV21-1; length: 16; J: TRBJ1-5; size: -; CDR3: CASSKVARASNQPQHF; DNA: TGTGCCAGCAGCAAAGTAGCCAGGGCGAGCAATCAGCCCCAGCATTTT
D: TRBD2; V: TRBV30; length: 17; J: TRBJ2-1; size: few; CDR3: CAWSVPSLASTYNEQFF; DNA: TGTGCCTGGAGTGTCCCATCACTAGCGTCGACCTACAATGAGCAGTTCTTC
D: -; V: TRBV10-2; length: 14; J: TRBJ1-1; size: few; CDR3: CASSEGRANTEAFF; DNA: TGCGCCAGCAGTGAAGGCAGGGCGAACACTGAAGCTTTCTTT
D: TRBD2; V: TRBV5-1; length: 14; J: TRBJ2-7; size: few; CDR3: CASSLVGGGYEQYF; DNA: TGCGCCAGCAGCTTGGTAGGCGGGGGTTACGAGCAGTACTTC
D: -; V: TRBV6-2/TRBV6-3; length: 12; J: TRBJ2-7; size: -; CDR3: CASSYPVYEQYF; DNA: TGTGCCAGCAGTTACCCAGTCTACGAGCAGTACTTC
D: TRBD2; V: TRBV14; length: 15; J: TRBJ2-1; size: few; CDR3: CASSRLSGVYNEQFF; DNA: TGTGCCAGCAGCCGACTTAGCGGGGTCTACAATGAGCAGTTCTTC
D: TRBD2; V: TRBV6-2/TRBV6-3; length: 15; J: TRBJ2-7; size: few; CDR3: CASSPLGTSGRQEYF; DNA: TGTGCCAGCAGCCCCCTCGGGACTAGCGGGAGACAGGAGTACTTC
D: -; V: TRBV19; length: 14; J: TRBJ2-1; size: many; CDR3: CASSRQGNYNEQFF; DNA: TGTGCCAGTAGTAGGCAGGGGAACTACAATGAGCAGTTCTTC
D: TRBD2; V: TRBV7-8; length: 16; J: TRBJ2-5; size: -; CDR3: CASSFLLAGRQETQYF; DNA: TGTGCCAGCAGCTTCCTACTAGCGGGGCGCCAAGAGACCCAGTACTTC
D: -; V: TRBV12-3/TRBV12-4; length: 15; J: TRBJ1-2; size: -; CDR3: CASTRHWVDNYGYTF; DNA: TGTGCCAGCACCCGCCATTGGGTGGACAACTATGGCTACACCTTC
D: -; V: TRBV4-1; length: 15; J: TRBJ2-4; size: -; CDR3: CASSQEVLAKNIQYF; DNA: TGCGCCAGCAGCCAAGAGGTCTTAGCCAAAAACATTCAGTACTTC
D: TRBD1; V: TRBV15; length: 15; J: TRBJ2-2; size: -; CDR3: CATSVDRGDTGELFF; DNA: TGTGCCACCAGCGTCGACAGGGGCGACACCGGGGAGCTGTTTTTT
D: -; V: TRBV20-1; length: 13; J: TRBJ1-6; size: few; CDR3: CSARLRNNSPLHF; DNA: TGCAGTGCTAGATTGAGGAATAATTCACCCCTCCACTTT
D: TRBD2; V: TRBV7-2; length: 15; J: TRBJ2-1; size: -; CDR3: CASRSRLAGYNEQFF; DNA: TGTGCCAGCAGGTCTCGACTAGCGGGCTACAATGAGCAGTTCTTC
D: TRBD1; V: TRBV5-1; length: 15; J: TRBJ2-3; size: few; CDR3: CASSPGTGLTDTQYF; DNA: TGCGCCAGCAGCCCCGGGACAGGGCTCACAGATACGCAGTATTTT
D: -; V: TRBV20-1; length: 12; J: TRBJ1-2; size: few; CDR3: CSASGSGYGYTF; DNA: TGCAGTGCTAGTGGGAGCGGCTATGGCTACACCTTC
D: -; V: TRBV20-1; length: 14; J: TRBJ1-1; size: many; CDR3: CRLERIEQGFKAFF; DNA: TGCAGACTGGAACGCATTGAACAGGGATTTAAAGCTTTCTTT
D: -; V: TRBV7-2; length: 14; J: TRBJ1-1; size: few; CDR3: CASSLGPQGREAFF; DNA: TGTGCCAGCAGCTTAGGCCCTCAGGGTAGGGAAGCTTTCTTT
D: -; V: TRBV11-2; length: 17; J: TRBJ2-5; size: -; CDR3: CASSLDWGTPSQETQYF; DNA: TGTGCCAGCAGCTTAGACTGGGGGACTCCATCCCAAGAGACCCAGTACTTC
D: TRBD2; V: TRBV5-6; length: 19; J: TRBJ2-3; size: -; CDR3: CASSKTGTSGGTSTDTQYF; DNA: TGTGCCAGCAGCAAAACTGGGACCAGCGGGGGTACTAGCACAGATACGCAGTATTTT
D: -; V: TRBV18; length: 14; J: TRBJ1-5; size: -; CDR3: CASSQGDRGQPQHF; DNA: TGTGCCAGCTCACAGGGGGATAGGGGTCAGCCCCAGCATTTT
D: -; V: TRBV15; length: 15; J: TRBJ2-3; size: -; CDR3: CATSISTGGYQPQYF; DNA: TGTGCCACCAGCATCTCTACAGGAGGATATCAGCCCCAGTATTTT
D: -; V: TRBV5-5; length: 14; J: TRBJ1-2; size: few; CDR3: CASSLVALSYGYTF; DNA: TGTGCCAGCAGCTTGGTCGCACTGTCCTATGGCTACACCTTC
D: TRBD2; V: TRBV29-1; length: 16; J: TRBJ2-3; size: -; CDR3: CSVEGLAGRLVHTQYF; DNA: TGCAGCGTTGAAGGACTAGCGGGACGGTTGGTGCATACGCAGTATTTT
D: TRBD1; V: TRBV6-5; length: 15; J: TRBJ1-1; size: few; CDR3: CASSYTATGVTEAFF; DNA: TGTGCCAGCAGTTACACAGCTACAGGGGTCACTGAAGCTTTCTTT
D: TRBD1; V: TRBV30; length: 14; J: TRBJ2-3; size: once; CDR3: CAWRRTGLTDTQYF; DNA: TGTGCCTGGAGGAGGACAGGGTTAACAGATACGCAGTATTTT
D: -; V: TRBV6-2/TRBV6-3; length: 13; J: TRBJ1-2; size: few; CDR3: CASRPGGDYGYTF; DNA: TGTGCCAGCCGTCCGGGGGGCGACTATGGCTACACCTTC
D: -; V: TRBV7-2; length: 14; J: TRBJ2-7; size: few; CDR3: CASSQKTGTYEQYF; DNA: TGTGCCAGCAGCCAAAAAACAGGGACCTACGAGCAGTACTTC